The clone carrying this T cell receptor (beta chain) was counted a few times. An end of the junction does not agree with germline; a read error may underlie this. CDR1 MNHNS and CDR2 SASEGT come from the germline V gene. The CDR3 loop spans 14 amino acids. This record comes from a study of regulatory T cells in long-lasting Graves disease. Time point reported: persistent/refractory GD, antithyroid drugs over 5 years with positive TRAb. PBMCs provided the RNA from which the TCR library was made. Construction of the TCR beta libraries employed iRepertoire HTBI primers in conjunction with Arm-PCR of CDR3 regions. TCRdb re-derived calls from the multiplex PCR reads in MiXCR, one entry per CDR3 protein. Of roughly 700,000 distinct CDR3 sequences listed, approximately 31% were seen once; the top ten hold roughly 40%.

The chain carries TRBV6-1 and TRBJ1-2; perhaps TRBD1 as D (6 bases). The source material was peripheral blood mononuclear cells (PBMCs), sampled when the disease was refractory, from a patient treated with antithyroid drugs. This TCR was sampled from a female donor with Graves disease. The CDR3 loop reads CASREGQFYYGYTF. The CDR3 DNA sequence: TGTGCCAGCAGGGAAGGACAGTTTTACTATGGCTACACCTTC.